A single sample gave rise to the 10 T cell receptor beta chains below, sequenced in a study of cytomegalovirus exposure and HLA in healthy donors. In the PCR, 60 Vbeta and 13 Jbeta primers were used. Sequencing used immunoSEQ multiplex PCR; TCRdb keeps in-frame clones, though not all of them. The table has more than 85,000 clones, 69% seen once. The sequenced sample consisted of PBMCs. These receptors all stem from a young man in good health and CMV-seronegative.

This clone was recorded once. The chain carries TRBV5-4 and TRBJ2-5; D possibly corresponds to TRBD2 (5 bases). The CDR3 has 12 amino acids. CDR1 SGHNT and CDR2 YYREEE come from the germline V gene (reference sequence). V was pared by 5 bases and J by 1 base, with 6 bases between. The CDR3 bases are TGTGCCAGCAGAGAGGGCCAAGAGACCCAGTACTTC. Encoded protein: CASREGQETQYF. The whole variable domain, remainder taken from reference TRBV5-4 and TRBJ2-5, is ETGVTQSPTHLIKTRGQQVTLRCSSQSGHNTVSWYQQALGQGPQFIFQYYREEENGRGNFPPRFSGLQFPNYSSELNVNALELDDSALYLCASREGQETQYFGPGTRLLVL.

This chain uses TRBV7-9 with TRBJ2-3, with TRBD2 matching 11 bases. CDR1 is SEHNR, CDR2 FQNEAQ, per germline (reference sequence). This CDR3 spans 16 amino acids. Trimming took 1 base from V and 4 from J; bases not matched to a gene: 4. This CDR3 reads CASSLDGSGRADTQYF. The CDR3 DNA reads TGTGCCAGCAGCTTAGATGGTAGCGGGAGGGCAGATACGCAGTATTTT.

The gene calls are TRBV4-1 and TRBJ1-6, with D possibly being TRBD1 (5 bases). The CDR3 has 19 residues. The V end lost 4 bases, the J end lost 0 bases, and 19 bases lay between the germline ends. The germline CDR1 and CDR2 sequences are MGHRA and YSYEKL. The CDR3 bases are TGCGCCAGCAGCCGGGGCCTCGTACTCCGGAGCTCCTATAATTCACCCCTCCACTTT. Translated: CASSRGLVLRSSYNSPLHF.

This chain links TRBV7-2 with TRBJ1-1; no clear D. The germline V gene has CDR1 SGHTA and CDR2 FQGNSA. CDR3 size: 16 residues. Trimming took off 5 bases at V and 1 base at J, with 17 bases between the two ends. The DNA of the CDR3 is TGTGCCAGCAGCCCCGGACCCGGGATCCCGAACACTGAAGCTTTCTTT. Residues: CASSPGPGIPNTEAFF.

This chain's CDR3 is CASSQGGAGNTIYF. CDR3 sequence (DNA): TGCGCCAGCAGCCAAGGAGGCGCTGGAAACACCATATATTTT. The chain recombines TRBV4-3 with TRBJ1-3; no reliable D call. V lost 1 base to trimming and J lost 2 bases, with 6 bases between them. In germline, CDR1 is LGHNA, CDR2 YSLEER. The CDR3 has 14 residues.

The chain couples TRBV4-3 to TRBJ2-1; D call uncertain. The CDR3 contains 13 residues. V was shortened by 1 base and J by 6 bases, with 7 bases between the two germline ends. The germline V gene encodes CDR1 LGHNA and CDR2 YSLEER. The CDR3 nucleotides read TGCGCCAGCAGCCAAGGGCCGGGCAATGAGCAGTTCTTC. This translates into CASSQGPGNEQFF.

The rearrangement joins TRBV29-1 to TRBJ2-7; the match to TRBD2 covers 14 bases. Germline lookup yields CDR1 SQVTM and CDR2 ANQGSEA. CDR3 length equals 14 residues. Germline trimming cut 4 bases from V and 5 bases from J; bases unmatched to any gene: 4. Here the CDR3 reads CSVASTSGRDEQYF. CDR3 in DNA: TGCAGCGTTGCGTCGACTAGCGGGAGGGACGAGCAGTACTTC.

In DNA form, the CDR3 reads TGCGCCAGCAGCTTGGCGCCGGGACTCGAAGCCCCGGGGGGCTACACCTTC. Translation: CASSLAPGLEAPGGYTF. This chain uses TRBV5-1 with TRBJ1-2; D may be TRBD1 (5 bases). Germline V gene data show CDR1 as SGHRS and CDR2 as YFSETQ. This CDR3 is 17 amino acids long. Deletions cut 0 bases from V and 8 bases from J, with 23 bases between.

This chain joins TRBV6-5 and TRBJ1-5; D may be TRBD1 (6 bases). The CDR3 runs to 13 residues. The V gene lost 6 bases and the J gene lost 5 bases, with 11 bases spanning the gap. Germline V gene sequence: CDR1 MNHEY, CDR2 SVGAGI. This chain's CDR3 is CASSQDRDQPQHF. CDR3 nucleotides: TGTGCCAGCAGCCAGGACAGAGATCAGCCCCAGCATTTT.

This clone showed up just a few times. The rearrangement uses TRBV28 and TRBJ2-7; a weak D match, TRBD1 (5 bases). Between the trimmed V and J ends, which lost 2 bases and 2 bases, there was a span of 16 bases. The CDR3 totals 16 residues. The germline CDR1 and CDR2 sequences are MDHEN and SYDVKM. CDR3 loop: CASSLRGHYRPYEQYF. In DNA form, the CDR3 reads TGTGCCAGCAGTTTAAGGGGTCATTACAGACCCTACGAGCAGTACTTC.